Each of the 2 T cell receptor beta chains below was sequenced from the same sample in a study of T cell responses to AZD1222 COVID-19 vaccine. The protocol was immunoSEQ multiplex PCR, while the TCRdb copy is restricted to in-frame clones and leaves out a portion. This sample has under 150,000 clones, with approximately 85% found just once. This sample comprised peripheral blood, obtained 28 days after the second dose of the MenACWY control vaccine. These receptors were collected from an adult who received the MenACWY meningococcal vaccine as a control.

This rearrangement joins TRBV7-2 to TRBJ2-3; 12 positions match TRBD2. V dropped 5 bases and J dropped 5; count of bases not matched to a gene: 2. Germline CDR1 and CDR2: SGHTA and FQGNSA. CDR3 length equals 14 residues. The CDR3 nucleotides are TGTGCCAGCAGCACTAGCGGGGGGTTAGATACGCAGTATTTT. This sequence encodes CASSTSGGLDTQYF. The full variable domain, with the rest looked up from reference TRBV7-2 and TRBJ2-3, is GAGVSQSPSNKVTEKGKDVELRCDPISGHTALYWYRQSLGQGLEFLIYFQGNSAPDKSGLPSDRFSAERTGGSVSTLTIQRTQQEDSAVYLCASSTSGGLDTQYFGPGTRLTVL.

This clone was counted a few times. This chain links TRBV7-9 with TRBJ2-7, with D perhaps matching TRBD1 (5 bases). V shed 5 bases and J shed 3 bases, with 8 bases lying between them. Germline lookup yields CDR1 SEHNR and CDR2 FQNEAQ (reference sequence). The CDR3 has 12 amino acids. CDR3 sequence: CASSQTDYEQYF. The DNA for the CDR3 is TGTGCCAGCAGCCAGACAGACTACGAGCAGTACTTC.